The 11 T cell receptor beta chains listed next were all sequenced from one sample in a study of shared clonotypes between healthy human individuals (dated by TCRdb to about 2020). Receptor amplification or capture employed the immunoSEQ multiplex PCR assay. TCRdb obtained this table from immuneACCESS and retained in-frame rearrangements with V and J assigned. These tables miss some clones; where compared with another copy, unresolved V genes account for less than half of the shortfall, and the remainder is unexplained. The sample yields more than 2,000,000 clones; more than 90% were counted once. Around 0.15% of the sample belongs to the ten largest clones. Sequenced input: naive CD4+ T cells sorted from blood. Sample cell subset or site, as interpreted from the label and publication: CD45RA+ positively selected. The receptors shown here come from a man aged 18 to 29 in good health.

This rearrangement joins TRBV28 to TRBJ2-2; D is perhaps TRBD1 (6 bases). The CDR3 extends over 14 amino acids. Between the trimmed V and J ends, which lost 8 bases and 1 base, there was a span of 11 bases. CDR1 and CDR2 (germline): MDHEN, SYDVKM. In DNA form, the CDR3 reads TGTGCCAGCGCCGAGGGGGAGAACACCGGGGAGCTGTTTTTT. As protein: CASAEGENTGELFF.

In its sample, this clone was seen once. This chain links TRBV9 with TRBJ2-1; tentative D call: TRBD2 (6 bases). Trimming took off 3 bases at V and 6 bases at J, with 19 bases between the two ends. This CDR3 contains 16 residues. The germline V gene encodes CDR1 SGDLS and CDR2 YYNGEE. CDR3 sequence reads: CASSAPAGGSFNEQFF. The CDR3 nucleotides are TGTGCCAGCAGCGCCCCAGCGGGCGGGTCATTCAATGAGCAGTTCTTC.

This chain uses TRBV28 with TRBJ1-2; D is ambiguous. The CDR3 runs to 14 residues. Germline V CDR1 and CDR2: MDHEN, SYDVKM. V was cut by 8 bases and J by 2 bases, with 15 bases left in between. CDR3 DNA: TGTGCCAGCCACTATCCCGGGCGGAACTATGGCTACACCTTC. Its translation is CASHYPGRNYGYTF.

This chain connects TRBV18 to TRBJ1-1; D possibly corresponds to TRBD1 (6 bases). The CDR3 is 13 residues long. Germline V lookup: CDR1 KGHSH, CDR2 LQKENI. V was cut by 2 bases and J by 6 bases, with 10 bases left in between. The CDR3 protein is CASSPVGGSEAFF. The CDR3 nucleotides are TGTGCCAGCTCACCAGTCGGGGGCTCTGAAGCTTTCTTT.

The chain joins TRBV19 to TRBJ1-2; TRBD1 aligns across 10 bases. Germline CDR1 and CDR2: LNHDA and SQIVND (reference sequence). With 6 bases clipped from V and 4 bases from J, the junction kept 8 bases outside the gene matches. This CDR3 has 15 amino acids. The CDR3 protein is CASRESGTGVYGYTF. For the CDR3, the DNA is TGTGCCAGTAGGGAGTCCGGGACAGGGGTCTATGGCTACACCTTC. The variable domain in full, with the rest retrieved from reference TRBV19 and TRBJ1-2, is DGGITQSPKYLFRKEGQNVTLSCEQNLNHDAMYWYRQDPGQGLRLIYYSQIVNDFQKGDIAEGYSVSREKKESFPLTVTSAQKNPTAFYLCASRESGTGVYGYTFGSGTRLTVV.

V usage is TRBV5-1 and J usage is TRBJ2-7, with 13 positions matching TRBD2. Germline V gene lookup returns CDR1 SGHRS and CDR2 YFSETQ. The CDR3 extends over 14 amino acids. Trimming took 4 bases from V and 6 from J; bases not matched to a gene: 4. CDR3 sequence reads: CASSPGLAGVEQYF. The CDR3 DNA is TGCGCCAGCAGCCCAGGACTAGCGGGAGTCGAGCAGTACTTC.

In regard to this clone: Other DNA variants within this sample encode the same CDR3. The V and J genes are TRBV10-1 and TRBJ2-3, with TRBD2 identical over 9 bases. Trimming took 9 bases from V and 3 from J; bases not matched to a gene: 4. Germline lookup yields CDR1 WNHNN and CDR2 SYGVQD (reference sequence). The CDR3 extends over 13 amino acids. The CDR3 is CASKAGGTDTQYF. CDR3 bases: TGCGCCAGTAAAGCGGGAGGAACAGATACGCAGTATTTT.

This clone was seen only once. The rearrangement uses TRBV27 and TRBJ1-5; tentatively, D is TRBD1 (5 bases). The germline V gene encodes CDR1 MNHEY and CDR2 SMNVEV (reference sequence). There are 13 residues in the CDR3. The germline V and J ends were trimmed by 8 bases and 4 bases, with 12 bases remaining between them. The CDR3 is CASGDPGNQPQHF. CDR3 bases: TGTGCCAGCGGGGACCCGGGAAATCAGCCCCAGCATTTT.

This sequence joins TRBV5-4 and TRBJ1-5, with D unresolved. V shed 0 bases and J shed 5 bases, with 6 bases lying between them. Per the germline V gene, CDR1 is SGHNT and CDR2 is YYREEE (reference sequence). CDR3 length: 13 residues. Here the CDR3 reads CASSLAGYQPQHF. As DNA, the CDR3 is TGTGCCAGCAGCTTGGCGGGTTATCAGCCCCAGCATTTT.

V gene TRBV11-2 combines with J gene TRBJ1-6; D gene ambiguous. V was clipped by 3 bases and J by 7 bases, with 4 bases between them. This CDR3 spans 12 amino acids. The germline V gene has CDR1 SGHAT and CDR2 FQNNGV. In nucleotides, the CDR3 is TGTGCCAGCAGCTTGTCAAATTCACCCCTCCACTTT. This codes for CASSLSNSPLHF.

On this clone: The sample holds other DNA sequences that translate to the same CDR3. CDR3: CASSPASSTDTQYF. CDR3 nucleotides: TGTGCCAGCTCACCAGCCTCTAGCACAGATACGCAGTATTTT. This rearrangement joins TRBV18 to TRBJ2-3; no clear D. V was trimmed by 2 bases and J by 0 bases, leaving 6 bases between them. Looked up from germline, CDR1 is KGHSH and CDR2 is LQKENI. The CDR3 is made up of 14 amino acids.